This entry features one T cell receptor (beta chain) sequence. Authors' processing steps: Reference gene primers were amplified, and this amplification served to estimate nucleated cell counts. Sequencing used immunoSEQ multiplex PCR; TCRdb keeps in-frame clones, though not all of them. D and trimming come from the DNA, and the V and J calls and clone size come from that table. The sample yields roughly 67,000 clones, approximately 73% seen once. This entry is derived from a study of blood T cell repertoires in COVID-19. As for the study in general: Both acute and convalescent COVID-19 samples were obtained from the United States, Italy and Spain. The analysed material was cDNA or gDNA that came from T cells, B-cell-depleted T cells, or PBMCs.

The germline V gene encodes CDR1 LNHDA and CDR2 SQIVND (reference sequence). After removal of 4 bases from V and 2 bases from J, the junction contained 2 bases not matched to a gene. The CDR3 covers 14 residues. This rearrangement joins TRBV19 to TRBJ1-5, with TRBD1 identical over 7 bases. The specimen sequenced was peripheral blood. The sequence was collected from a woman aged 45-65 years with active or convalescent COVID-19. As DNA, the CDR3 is TGTGCCAGTAGTAAAGGACAGGGCAATCAGCCCCAGCATTTT. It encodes CASSKGQGNQPQHF.